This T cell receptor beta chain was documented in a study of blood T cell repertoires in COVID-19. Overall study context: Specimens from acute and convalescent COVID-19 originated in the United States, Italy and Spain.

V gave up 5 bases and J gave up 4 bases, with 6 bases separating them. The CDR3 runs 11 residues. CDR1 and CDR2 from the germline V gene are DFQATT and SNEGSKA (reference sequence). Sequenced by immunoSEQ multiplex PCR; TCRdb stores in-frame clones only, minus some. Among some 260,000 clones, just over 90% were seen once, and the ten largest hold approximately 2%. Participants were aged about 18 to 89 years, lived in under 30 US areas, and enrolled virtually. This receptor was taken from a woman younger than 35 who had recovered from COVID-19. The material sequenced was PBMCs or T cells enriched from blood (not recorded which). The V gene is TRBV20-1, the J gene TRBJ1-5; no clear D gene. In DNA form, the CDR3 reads TGCAGTGCTGGGCCAAATCAGCCCCAGCATTTT. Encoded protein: CSAGPNQPQHF.